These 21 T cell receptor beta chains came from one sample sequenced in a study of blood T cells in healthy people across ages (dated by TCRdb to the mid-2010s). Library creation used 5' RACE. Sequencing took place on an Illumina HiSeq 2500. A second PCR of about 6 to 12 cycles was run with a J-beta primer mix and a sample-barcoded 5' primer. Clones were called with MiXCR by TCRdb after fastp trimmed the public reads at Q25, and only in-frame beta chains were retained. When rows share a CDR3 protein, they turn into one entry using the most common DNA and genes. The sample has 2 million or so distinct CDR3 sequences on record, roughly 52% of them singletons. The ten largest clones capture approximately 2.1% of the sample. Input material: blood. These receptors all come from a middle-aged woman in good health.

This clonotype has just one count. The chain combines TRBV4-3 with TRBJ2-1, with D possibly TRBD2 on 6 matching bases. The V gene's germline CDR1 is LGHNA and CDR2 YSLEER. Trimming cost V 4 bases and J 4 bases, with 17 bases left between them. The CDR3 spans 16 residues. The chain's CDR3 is CASSLVDGGPYNEQFF. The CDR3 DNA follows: TGCGCCAGCAGCCTCGTCGACGGGGGTCCTTACAATGAGCAGTTCTTC.

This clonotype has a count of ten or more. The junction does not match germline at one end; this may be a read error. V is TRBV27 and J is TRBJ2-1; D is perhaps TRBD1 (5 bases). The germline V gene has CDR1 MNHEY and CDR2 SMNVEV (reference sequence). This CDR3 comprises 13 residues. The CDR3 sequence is CASSLSRVNEQFF. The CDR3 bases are TGCGCCAGCAGCTTGTCCAGGGTAAATGAGCAGTTCTTC.

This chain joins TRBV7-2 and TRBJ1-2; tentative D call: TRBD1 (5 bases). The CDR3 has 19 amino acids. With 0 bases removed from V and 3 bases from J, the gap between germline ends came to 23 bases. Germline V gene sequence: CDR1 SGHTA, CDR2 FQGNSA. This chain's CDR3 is CASSLASGTERGIDYGYTF. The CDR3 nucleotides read TGTGCCAGCAGCTTAGCCTCGGGTACAGAGAGGGGTATTGACTATGGCTACACCTTC. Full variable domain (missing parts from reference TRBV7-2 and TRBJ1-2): GAGVSQSPSNKVTEKGKDVELRCDPISGHTALYWYRQSLGQGLEFLIYFQGNSAPDKSGLPSDRFSAERTGGSVSTLTIQRTQQEDSAVYLCASSLASGTERGIDYGYTFGSGTRLTVV.

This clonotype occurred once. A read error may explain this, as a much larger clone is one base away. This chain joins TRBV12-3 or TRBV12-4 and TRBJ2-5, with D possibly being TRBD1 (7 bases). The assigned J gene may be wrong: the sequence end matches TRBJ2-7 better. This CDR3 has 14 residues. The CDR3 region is CASSFQGGRYEQYF. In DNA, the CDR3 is TGTGCCAGCAGTTTCCAGGGGGGTCGGTACGAGCAGTACTTC.

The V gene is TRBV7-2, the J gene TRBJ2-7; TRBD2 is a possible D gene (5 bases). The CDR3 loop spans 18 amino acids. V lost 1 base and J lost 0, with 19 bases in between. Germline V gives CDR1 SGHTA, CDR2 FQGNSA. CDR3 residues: CASSLEEDRRASSYEQYF. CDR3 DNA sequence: TGTGCCAGCAGCTTAGAGGAGGATCGGCGAGCGAGCTCCTACGAGCAGTACTTC.

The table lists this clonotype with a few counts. CDR3: CASSQAHGGGYNEQFF. CDR3 bases: TGTGCCAGCAGCCAAGCTCACGGCGGGGGTTACAATGAGCAGTTCTTC. The gene calls are TRBV4-2 and TRBJ2-1; 7 bases agree with TRBD2. CDR3 length: 16 amino acids. V trimming: 1 base; J trimming: 4 bases; junction bases outside the gene matches: 7. The V gene's germline CDR1 is LGHNA and CDR2 YNFKEQ.

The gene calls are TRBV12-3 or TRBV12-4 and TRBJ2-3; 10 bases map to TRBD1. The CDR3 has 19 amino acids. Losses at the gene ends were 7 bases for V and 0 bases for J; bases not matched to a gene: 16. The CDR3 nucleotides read TGTGCCAGCATACCGACAGGGGGCTCATTATATACTAGCACAGATACGCAGTATTTT. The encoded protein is CASIPTGGSLYTSTDTQYF.

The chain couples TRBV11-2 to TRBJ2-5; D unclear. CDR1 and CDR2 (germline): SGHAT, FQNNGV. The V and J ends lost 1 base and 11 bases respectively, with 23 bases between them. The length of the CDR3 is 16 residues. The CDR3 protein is CASSLGTGSSYNEQYF. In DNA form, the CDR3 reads TGTGCCAGCAGCTTAGGTACCGGTTCCTCTTACAATGAGCAGTACTTC.

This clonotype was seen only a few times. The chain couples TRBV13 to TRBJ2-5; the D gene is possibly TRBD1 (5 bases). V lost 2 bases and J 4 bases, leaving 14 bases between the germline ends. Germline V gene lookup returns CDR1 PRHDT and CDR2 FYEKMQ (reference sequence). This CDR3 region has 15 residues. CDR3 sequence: CASSLKRTIGETQYF. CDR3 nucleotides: TGTGCCAGCAGCTTAAAAAGGACAATCGGAGAGACCCAGTACTTC.

In DNA form, the CDR3 reads TGTGCCAGCAGCGTACCTGCGGACGGACCGGATAATGAGCAGTTCTTC. Protein product: CASSVPADGPDNEQFF. The J gene is TRBJ2-1, the V gene TRBV9; no clear D gene. Trimming stripped 1 base from V and 7 bases from J, with 18 bases between. The CDR3 has 16 residues. In germline, CDR1 is SGDLS, CDR2 YYNGEE.

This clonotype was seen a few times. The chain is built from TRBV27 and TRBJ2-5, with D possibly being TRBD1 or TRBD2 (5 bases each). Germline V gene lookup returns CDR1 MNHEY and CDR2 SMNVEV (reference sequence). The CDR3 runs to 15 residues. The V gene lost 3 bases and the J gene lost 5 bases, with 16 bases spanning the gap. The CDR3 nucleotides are TGTGCCAGCAGTTTTAGTCCGGGGACCCCCGAGACCCAGTACTTC. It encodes CASSFSPGTPETQYF.

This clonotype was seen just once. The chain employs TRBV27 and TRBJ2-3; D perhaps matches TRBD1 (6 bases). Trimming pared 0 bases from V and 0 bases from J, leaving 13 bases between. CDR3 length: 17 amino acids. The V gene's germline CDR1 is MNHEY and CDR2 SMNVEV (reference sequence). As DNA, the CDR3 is TGTGCCAGCAGTTTATCACTAGGGGGAGCTAGCACAGATACGCAGTATTTT. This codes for CASSLSLGGASTDTQYF.

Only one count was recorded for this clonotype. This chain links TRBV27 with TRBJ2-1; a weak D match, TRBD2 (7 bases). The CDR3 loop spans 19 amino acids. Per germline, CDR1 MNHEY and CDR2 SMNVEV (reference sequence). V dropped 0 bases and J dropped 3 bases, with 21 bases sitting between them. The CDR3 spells CASSLSLGWGGAYYNEQFF. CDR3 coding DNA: TGTGCCAGCAGTTTATCGTTGGGGTGGGGGGGGGCATACTACAATGAGCAGTTCTTC.

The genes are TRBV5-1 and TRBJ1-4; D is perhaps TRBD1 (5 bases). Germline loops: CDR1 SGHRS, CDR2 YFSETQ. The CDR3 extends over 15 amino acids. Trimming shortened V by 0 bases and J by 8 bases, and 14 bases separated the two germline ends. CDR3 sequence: CASSLEQASWEKLFF. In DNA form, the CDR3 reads TGCGCCAGCAGCTTGGAACAGGCCTCTTGGGAAAAACTGTTTTTT.

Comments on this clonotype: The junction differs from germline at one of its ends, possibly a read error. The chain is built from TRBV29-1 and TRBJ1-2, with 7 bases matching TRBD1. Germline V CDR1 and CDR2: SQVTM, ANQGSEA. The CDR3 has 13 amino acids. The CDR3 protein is CSVDDREDYDYTF. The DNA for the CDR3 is TGCAGCGTTGACGACAGGGAAGACTATGACTACACCTTC.

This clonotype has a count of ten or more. CDR3 nucleotide sequence: TGTGCCAGCAGTGGGGGACAGGGCTACGAGCAGTACTTC. Its translation: CASSGGQGYEQYF. V is TRBV7-2 and J is TRBJ2-7; 9 bases agree with TRBD1. Germline V gives CDR1 SGHTA, CDR2 FQGNSA. The J segment lost 3 bases and the V segment lost 6 bases, leaving 3 bases of the junction unmatched. The CDR3 contains 13 residues.

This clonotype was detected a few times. CDR3 residues: CASSLRSQGYNEQFF. The CDR3 nucleotides are TGTGCCAGCAGCTTACGGTCTCAGGGCTACAATGAGCAGTTCTTC. This chain links TRBV7-2 with TRBJ2-1; tentatively, D is TRBD1 (5 bases). The germline V and J ends were trimmed by 2 bases and 3 bases, with 11 bases remaining between them. CDR3 length: 15 amino acids. From germline, CDR1 is SGHTA and CDR2 FQGNSA.

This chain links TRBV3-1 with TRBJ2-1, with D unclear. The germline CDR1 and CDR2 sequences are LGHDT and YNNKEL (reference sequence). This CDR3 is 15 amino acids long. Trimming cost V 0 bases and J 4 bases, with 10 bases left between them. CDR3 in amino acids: CASSQEPVGYNEQFF. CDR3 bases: TGTGCCAGCAGCCAAGAGCCCGTCGGATACAATGAGCAGTTCTTC.

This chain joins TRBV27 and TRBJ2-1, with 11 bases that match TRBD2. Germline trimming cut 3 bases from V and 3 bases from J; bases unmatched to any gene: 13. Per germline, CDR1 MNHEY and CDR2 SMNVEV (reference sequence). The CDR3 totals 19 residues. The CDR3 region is CASSFPTSGGANSYNEQFF. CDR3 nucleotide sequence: TGTGCCAGCAGTTTTCCTACTAGCGGGGGAGCAAACAGCTACAATGAGCAGTTCTTC.

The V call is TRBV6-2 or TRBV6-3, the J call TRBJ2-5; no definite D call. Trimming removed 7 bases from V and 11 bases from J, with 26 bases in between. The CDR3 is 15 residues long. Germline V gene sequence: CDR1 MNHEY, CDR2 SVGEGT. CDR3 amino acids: CASKPMGRTNNEQYF. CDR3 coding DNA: TGTGCCAGCAAACCGATGGGCCGTACAAACAATGAGCAGTACTTC.

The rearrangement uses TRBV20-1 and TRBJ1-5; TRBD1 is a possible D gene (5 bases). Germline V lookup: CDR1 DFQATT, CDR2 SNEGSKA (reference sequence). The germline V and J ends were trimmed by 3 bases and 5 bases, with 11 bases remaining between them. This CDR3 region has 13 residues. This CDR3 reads CSASEQEDQPQHF. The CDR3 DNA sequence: TGCAGTGCTAGTGAACAGGAAGATCAGCCCCAGCATTTT.